The sequence of this TCR beta chain was determined in a study of graft-versus-host responses after intestinal transplantation (dated by TCRdb to the early 2020s). Describing the broader study: The transplants that recipients got were multivisceral, liver-intestinal, or isolated intestinal. Anti-thymocyte globulin induction was given to all recipients, followed by maintenance tacrolimus and steroids for approximately three years. Bulk TCR-beta CDR3 sequencing was used to track graft-versus-host and host-versus-graft alloreactive T cell clones in the graft, circulation and bone marrow after intestinal transplantation. To identify alloreactive clones, pre-transplant mixed lymphocyte reaction products were sequenced and compared with unstimulated pre-transplant donor and recipient T cells. A cohort of approximately 24 intestinal transplant recipients, including one retransplant, was enrolled, and 3 patients lacking pretransplant specimens were excluded. Donor T cell macrochimerism was defined as a peak of at least 4% donor T cells among recipient peripheral blood mononuclear cells. Instead of going to the commercial service, samples from three later patients were sequenced in-house on an Illumina MiSeq and processed with MiXCR. Overall study results and their limits: High GvH to HvG T cell clonal ratios were observed in the allografts of patients with donor T cell macrochimerism. GvH clones were detected in recipient bone marrow, and some of these GvH clones were observed earlier in ileal mucosa or blood, consistent with an intestinal mucosal origin. Conclusions were limited by the relatively low number and heterogeneity of intestinal transplant patients. Early after transplant, peak levels of circulating GvH clones were associated with declines in HvG clones.

The library was produced with the immunoSEQ multiplex PCR assay. For most patients, genomic DNA was isolated with the Qiagen DNeasy Blood and Tissue Kit and sent frozen to Adaptive Biotechnologies for TCR sequencing. Adaptive Biotechnologies carried out high-throughput TCR-beta CDR3 sequencing of genomic DNA for most patients. Per the original workflow: TCR sequencing data for roughly 20 patients were retrieved from Adaptive's ImmunoSEQ software; a few other patients were processed with MiXCR and VDJtools. CD4 versus CD8 sorting errors were corrected by removing sequences found in both subsets at a frequency ratio below 5:1. Because the origin of CDR3 nucleotide sequences shared between donor and recipient could not be assigned, those sequences were removed. Alloreactive clones required at least 2-fold expansion over unstimulated cells and minimum CFSE-low frequency of 0.002% (template counts) or 0.001% (read counts). Clones were considered mappable if detected in sequenced pre-transplant spleen, lymph node, or MLR CFSE-low populations of the donor or recipient. The cumulative frequency of alloreactive clones was calculated as a percentage of all sequences, weighted by copy number. Entries here come from immuneACCESS through TCRdb and include only in-frame sequences with V and J called. Some clones fail to appear in such tables; in the studies checked, an unresolved V gene covers under half of the shortfall, and the cause of the remainder is unknown. The DNA gave D and trimming, while V, J and clone size come from that table. Recorded for this sample are tens of thousands of clones; more than 75% of them occurred a single time. The biggest ten clones account for 7.5% to 8.5% of the sample.

This specimen's time point label, per the study, means: cells obtained before transplantation from donor or recipient. CD3+CD4+ and CD3+CD8+ populations were FACS-sorted from unstimulated pre-transplant donor and recipient cells taken from spleen or lymph nodes. On this clone: This receptor's antigen is unknown. Per-base qualities were not stored, and no clone one base away is much larger.

From the cysteine up to the phenylalanine, the CDR3 has a length of 13 residues. Only the CDR3 DNA stays, 39 bases, in frame from base 1. CDR1 MNHEY and CDR2 SMNVEV are derived from the germline V gene (reference sequence). Ends trimmed: V by 6 bases, J by 3 bases; bases unmatched to a gene: 2. Sequenced here: unstimulated CD8+ T cells sorted from spleen or lymph node cells, sampled before transplant. The source of this sequence is a human donor who was the organ donor for an intestinal transplant. This receptor chain uses TRBV27 and TRBJ2-7; TRBD2 lines up with 10 middle nucleotides. The CDR3 is CASSLAGGYEQYF. The DNA is as follows: TGTGCCAGCAGCTTAGCGGGGGGCTACGAGCAGTACTTC.